This record looks at one TCR beta chain sequence and its context. This entry comes from a study of blood T cell repertoires in COVID-19. Study details: The United States, Italy and Spain supplied acute and convalescent COVID-19 samples. Sample material is recorded as cDNA or gDNA derived from T cells, B-cell-depleted T cells, or PBMCs.

Patients in Seattle were enrolled during active infection, then followed longitudinally. The J segment lost 1 base and the V segment lost 2 bases, leaving 7 bases of the junction unmatched. The CDR3 runs 19 residues. Germline V gene sequence: CDR1 SNHLY, CDR2 FYNNEI. The protocol was immunoSEQ multiplex PCR, while the TCRdb copy is restricted to in-frame clones and leaves out a portion. Here the sample spans about 15,000 clones, less than 90% being singletons. Sample: peripheral blood. This sequence was found in a woman older than 75 with COVID-19, enrolled during active disease. The V gene is TRBV2, the J gene TRBJ2-1; 14 positions agree with TRBD2. In nucleotides, the CDR3 is TGTGCCAGCAGTGAACCGGGACTAGCGGGAGCTGGGTCCTACAATGAGCAGTTCTTC. It is translated as CASSEPGLAGAGSYNEQFF.